The rows below give T cell receptor beta chains drawn from one sample of a study of T cells in tuberculosis. Assay: immunoSEQ multiplex PCR; the TCRdb copy retains only in-frame clones and omits some. Altogether approximately 88,000 clones are present, approximately 91% being singletons, with the ten largest covering approximately 1.9%. What was sequenced was CD1b-GMM tetramer-negative cells sorted from PBMCs. The receptors were gathered from an adult woman with latent tuberculosis. Both conserved end residues are part of each CDR3. Part of the rows lack a size; the others show once, few, many or a class for expanded clones.

clone size	V gene	J gene	CDR3 protein
NA	TRBV5-1	TRBJ2-7	CASSFGGGALEQYF
NA	TRBV4-1	TRBJ1-5	CASSQGTAKYSNQPQHF
NA	TRBV19	TRBJ1-2	CASSTRQGFRANYGYTF
NA	TRBV10-2	TRBJ1-1	CASSESTRYVDTEAFF
few	TRBV5-6	TRBJ1-6	CASRGTGDHSPLHF
NA	TRBV5-1	TRBJ2-1	CASSLGRRGGSDEQFF
NA	TRBV6-5	TRBJ1-2	CASRQGSGYTF
once	TRBV28	TRBJ2-3	CASSQDSGESTDTQYF
NA	TRBV10-3	TRBJ2-1	CAAGKQGDEQFF
NA	TRBV9	TRBJ1-1	CASSERQGAEAFF
NA	TRBV4-1	TRBJ2-2	CASSQVAGGAGELFF
NA	TRBV19	TRBJ2-6	CASQAGANVLTF
NA	TRBV6-1	TRBJ1-2	CASRSDRSYGYTF
NA	TRBV6-5	NA	CASRDDRTYEQYF
NA	TRBV6-1	TRBJ1-5	CASSEWFGQPQHF
NA	TRBV4-3	TRBJ1-1	CASSQDRAGYEAFF
NA	TRBV5-1	TRBJ2-3	CASSPGQGSPSTDTQYF
NA	TRBV6-5	TRBJ1-2	CASSPNRDLYGYTF
NA	TRBV9	TRBJ1-4	CASSGDPMTTSPGEKLFF
once	TRBV12-5	TRBJ1-4	CASGWGRSNEKLFF
NA	TRBV7-4	TRBJ2-3	CASSLGLGGTDTQYF
NA	TRBV5-6	TRBJ2-5	CASSLVVSGGAKETQYF
NA	TRBV27	TRBJ2-3	CASSLLRGARGDTQYF
NA	TRBV7-2	TRBJ1-3	CASSSRLFSGNTIYF